The 10 T cell receptor beta chains listed next were all sequenced from one sample in a study of T-cell reconstitution after alpha-beta-depleted transplantation in children. A TCRbeta library incorporating unique molecular identifiers was prepared. TCRdb processed the PCR reads anew with MiXCR; each CDR3 protein has one entry. The sample includes 190,000 or so distinct CDR3 sequences, about 6.4% seen only once; the top ten take 3%. The sequenced sample was PBMCs from the stem cell graft donor, obtained from the stem cell graft. Source of these receptors: a human donor who donated a stem cell graft to a child with Wiskott-Aldrich syndrome.

This clonotype was seen at least ten times. The chain couples TRBV19 to TRBJ1-6; TRBD1 agrees at 7 bases. CDR1 LNHDA and CDR2 SQIVND come from the germline V gene (reference sequence). CDR3 length: 14 amino acids. After removal of 7 bases from V and 7 bases from J, the junction contained 7 bases not matched to a gene. The CDR3 nucleotides are TGTGCCAGTACTAATACAGGGGAGAATTCACCCCTCCACTTT. This gives the protein CASTNTGENSPLHF.

This clonotype was observed at least ten times. The rearrangement uses TRBV27 and TRBJ2-7, with TRBD2 matching 8 bases. In germline, CDR1 is MNHEY, CDR2 SMNVEV (reference sequence). This CDR3 has 15 residues. Trimming removed 5 bases from V and 2 bases from J; junction bases left unmatched: 8. CDR3 sequence: CASSLKGLGTYEQYF. The CDR3 DNA follows: TGTGCCAGCAGTCTAAAGGGACTAGGAACCTACGAGCAGTACTTC.

This chain joins TRBV28 and TRBJ1-1; a weak D match, TRBD1 (6 bases). Germline V lookup: CDR1 MDHEN, CDR2 SYDVKM. Trimming took off 5 bases at V and 5 bases at J, with 21 bases between the two ends. The length of the CDR3 is 16 residues. CDR3 protein: CASSAGSSQGRTEAFF. The CDR3 bases are TGTGCCAGCAGTGCCGGATCCTCACAGGGCCGGACTGAAGCTTTCTTT.

This clonotype has ten or more counts. This chain joins TRBV7-2 and TRBJ1-2; 7 bases are shared with TRBD1. The CDR3 is 14 amino acids. Per germline, CDR1 SGHTA and CDR2 FQGNSA. Trimming at V came to 5 bases and at J to 4 bases, leaving 7 bases not matched to a gene. Written as DNA, the CDR3 is TGTGCCAGCAGCCCCGGGACAGTTAGCTATGGCTACACCTTC. Its translation: CASSPGTVSYGYTF.

This clonotype was observed many times. The chain has TRBV10-2 and TRBJ1-1, with D hard to call. The CDR3 consists of 14 residues. Trimming shortened V by 4 bases and J by 1 base, and 10 bases separated the two germline ends. Germline CDR1 WSHSY, CDR2 SAAADI. DNA for the CDR3: TGCGCCAGCAGTGGGCACACTGGGAACACTGAAGCTTTCTTT. This translates into CASSGHTGNTEAFF.

The genes are TRBV7-9 and TRBJ1-1, with a possible D match to TRBD1 (6 bases). The V end was cut by 5 bases, the J end by 4 bases, with 8 bases between. CDR1 SEHNR and CDR2 FQNEAQ come from the germline V gene (reference sequence). The CDR3 totals 12 residues. The CDR3 sequence: CASSQDSTEAFF. The CDR3 region has the DNA TGTGCCAGCAGCCAGGACAGCACTGAAGCTTTCTTT.

At least ten counts were recorded for this clonotype. V usage is TRBV29-1 and J usage is TRBJ2-5; D not certain. Trimming left V 4 bases short and J 2 bases short, with 8 bases between. Germline V gene data show CDR1 as SQVTM and CDR2 as ANQGSEA. CDR3 size: 12 residues. The DNA of the CDR3 is TGCAGCGTTGCGGCCTCGCAAGAGACCCAGTACTTC. It yields the protein CSVAASQETQYF.

Remarks on this clonotype: A single base separates this from a much larger clone, so it may be a read error. The chain links TRBV7-9 to TRBJ2-7; possible D gene TRBD2, 6 bases. The CDR3 extends over 12 amino acids. Germline CDR1 is SEHNR and CDR2 is FQNEAQ (reference sequence). The CDR3 DNA sequence: TGTGCCAGCAGCTTCGTCCCGGGGGAGCAGCACTTC. Translating gives CASSFVPGEQHF.

This clonotype was counted many times. J is TRBJ1-2 and V is TRBV12-3 or TRBV12-4; D ambiguous. Trimming removed 1 base from V and 7 bases from J, with 10 bases in between. This CDR3 is built from 13 residues. CDR3 in amino acids: CASSLGVNGGYTF. In DNA, the CDR3 is TGTGCCAGCAGTTTAGGTGTGAACGGTGGCTACACCTTC.

V gene TRBV9 combines with J gene TRBJ2-1; TRBD2 matches 12 bases. The CDR3 loop spans 16 amino acids. Germline CDR1 is SGDLS and CDR2 is YYNGEE. V lost 4 bases, J lost 5 bases, and 7 bases stayed unmatched. The chain's CDR3 is CASSPSGLAGHNEQFF. The CDR3 DNA reads TGTGCCAGCAGCCCGAGCGGACTAGCGGGACACAATGAGCAGTTCTTC.